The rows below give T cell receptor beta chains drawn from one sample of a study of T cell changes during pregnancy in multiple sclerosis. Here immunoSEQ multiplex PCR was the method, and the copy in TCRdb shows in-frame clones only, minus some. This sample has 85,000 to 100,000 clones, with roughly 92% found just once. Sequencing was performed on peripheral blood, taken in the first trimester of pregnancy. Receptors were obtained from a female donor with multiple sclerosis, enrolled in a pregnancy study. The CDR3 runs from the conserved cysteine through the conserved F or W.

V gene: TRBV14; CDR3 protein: CASSQAGQGFYEQYF
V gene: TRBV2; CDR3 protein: CASSERTGLSYNEQFF
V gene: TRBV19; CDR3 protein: CASSLQGGTGNTIYF
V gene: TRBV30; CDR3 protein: CAWSVTLEQFF
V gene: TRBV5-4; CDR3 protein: CASSFGGGTGELFF
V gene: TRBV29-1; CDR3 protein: CSVVRDNNEQFF
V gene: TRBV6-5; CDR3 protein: CASSHDSSYEQYF
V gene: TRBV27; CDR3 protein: CASSRNLAGAQSYEQYF
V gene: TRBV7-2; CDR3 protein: CASSSTGTSGPASYEQYF
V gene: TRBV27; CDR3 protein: CASSRLGDQPQHF
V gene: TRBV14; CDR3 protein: CASSQDKSGRANQETQYF
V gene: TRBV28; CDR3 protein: CASSRVTSGNPETQYF
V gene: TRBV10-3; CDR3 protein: CAISESMKEGWPLSNQPQHF
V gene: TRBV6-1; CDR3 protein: CASSPGQGAGDTQYF
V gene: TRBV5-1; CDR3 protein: CASSPRGTSGTGELFF
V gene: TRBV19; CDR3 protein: CASSIDRTEAFF
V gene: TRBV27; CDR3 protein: CASSFRAGAGPNYGYTF
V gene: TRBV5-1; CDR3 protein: CASSVGTSAFSTDTQYF
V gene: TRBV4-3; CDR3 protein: CASSHSLGPTGGEAFF
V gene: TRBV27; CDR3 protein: CASSQADWTRRPYEQYF
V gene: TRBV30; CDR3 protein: CAWSIGQGNGYTF
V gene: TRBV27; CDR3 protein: CASSLFYAGVDTGELFF
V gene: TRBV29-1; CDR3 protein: CSVVGEGAKNIQYF
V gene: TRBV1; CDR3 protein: CTSSQGAPSGDYEQYF
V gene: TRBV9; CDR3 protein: CASSASNRGQPQHF
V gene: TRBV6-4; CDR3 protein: CASSDSFRGKAEQYF
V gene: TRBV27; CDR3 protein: CASSGAKRAALLHEQYF
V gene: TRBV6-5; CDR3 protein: CASSYRAGTPGGYTF
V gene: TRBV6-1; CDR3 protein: CASRLRDRVDTEAFF
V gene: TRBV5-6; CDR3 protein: CASSLLPDSMNTEAFF
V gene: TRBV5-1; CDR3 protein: CASSLAGSGSADTQYF
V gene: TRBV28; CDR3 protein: CASSLLGGSAYEQYF
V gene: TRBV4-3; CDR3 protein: CASSQDLRVGYTF
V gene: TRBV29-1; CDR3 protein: CSVPKAGYSYGYTF
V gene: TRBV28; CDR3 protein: CASSLWRDNNQPQHF
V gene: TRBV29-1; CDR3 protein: CSVDDPSGRTGGANVLTF
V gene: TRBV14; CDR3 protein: CASSQDIGLAGRSYNEQFF
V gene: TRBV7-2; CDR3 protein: CASSLGGVSYEQYF
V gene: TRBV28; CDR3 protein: CASSLGPSTYEQYF
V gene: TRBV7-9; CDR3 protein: CASSGTGTGDGEQYF
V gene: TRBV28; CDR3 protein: CASSTLAGDLHEQFF
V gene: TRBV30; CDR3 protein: CAWSVRSSSSYEQYF
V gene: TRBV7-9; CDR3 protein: CASSLGTSGDFEQYF
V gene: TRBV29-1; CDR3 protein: CSAGGQAAYNEQFF
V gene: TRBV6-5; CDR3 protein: CASSFRLAGPEQYF
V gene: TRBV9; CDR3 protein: CASSVGAGTYNEQFF
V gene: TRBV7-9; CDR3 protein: CASSLPLAGQETQYF
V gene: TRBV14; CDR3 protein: CASSPRASGYEQYF